These 15 T cell receptor beta chains originate from one sample sequenced in a study of T cells in Graves' hyperthyroidism and ophthalmopathy. TCR beta CDR3 regions were amplified from RNA. The HTBI primer set was used in a first-round RT-PCR of the TCR CDR3. From the multiplex PCR reads, TCRdb called clonotypes with MiXCR, one entry per CDR3 protein. The sample records hundreds of thousands of distinct CDR3 sequences, 14% being singletons. Sequenced: blood. Every receptor here comes from a woman in her late teens or twenties with Graves' hyperthyroidism.

This clonotype was observed at least ten times. The rearrangement uses TRBV12-3 or TRBV12-4 and TRBJ2-1; TRBD2 agrees at 8 bases. Trimming removed 7 bases from V and 1 base from J; junction bases left unmatched: 6. This CDR3 has 15 residues. The CDR3 sequence: CASNPGGRSYNEQFF. CDR3 DNA: TGTGCCAGCAATCCGGGCGGGAGGTCCTACAATGAGCAGTTCTTC.

This clonotype was counted ten times or more. DNA for the CDR3: TGTGCCAGCAGCTTAGCGCGGACAGGGGGCGAATCGGTGAACACTGAAGCTTTCTTT. This translates into CASSLARTGGESVNTEAFF. V is TRBV7-8 and J is TRBJ1-1; 11 bases fit TRBD1. Germline V gene sequence: CDR1 SGHVS, CDR2 FQNEAQ. The CDR3 is 19 amino acids. The J segment lost 0 bases and the V segment lost 0 bases, leaving 9 bases of the junction unmatched.

This clonotype was recorded at least ten times. The chain uses TRBV12-3 or TRBV12-4 and TRBJ2-5; 13 bases fit TRBD2. The CDR3 extends over 15 amino acids. V lost 7 bases, J lost 5 bases, and 7 bases stayed unmatched. The DNA for the CDR3 is TGTGCCAGCAAAGCCGAACTAGCGGGAGGGGAGACCCAGTACTTC. Translation gives CASKAELAGGETQYF.

Many counts were recorded for this clonotype. CDR3 loop: CAWSRTPGQSSSTEAFF. In nucleotides, the CDR3 is TGTGCCTGGAGCCGCACTCCGGGACAGTCCTCGTCCACTGAAGCTTTCTTT. This chain links TRBV30 with TRBJ1-1; TRBD1 agrees at 7 bases. The V and J ends lost 3 bases and 4 bases, in that order; junction bases with no gene match: 17. The CDR3 contains 17 residues. Germline CDR1 reads GTSNPN; CDR2 reads SVGIG (reference sequence). Based on the CDR3 plus reference TRBV30 and TRBJ1-1, the full variable domain is SQTIHQWPATLVQPVGSPLSLECTVEGTSNPNLYWYRQAAGRGLQLLFYSVGIGQISSEVPQNLSASRPQDRQFILSSKKLLLSDSGFYLCAWSRTPGQSSSTEAFFGQGTRLTVV.

This clonotype appeared many times. The chain links TRBV2 to TRBJ2-7; D is unclear. V was pared by 4 bases and J by 4 bases, with 26 bases between. Germline V gives CDR1 SNHLY, CDR2 FYNNEI. The CDR3 runs 18 residues. CDR3 sequence reads: CASSVDTTLTVNGYEQYF. In DNA form, the CDR3 reads TGTGCCAGCAGTGTTGACACCACCCTAACGGTGAACGGGTACGAGCAGTACTTC.

This clonotype was counted many times. V is TRBV27 and J is TRBJ2-1, with D possibly TRBD1 on 6 matching bases. Between the trimmed V and J ends, which lost 4 bases and 4 bases, there was a span of 23 bases. CDR3 length: 18 residues. CDR1 MNHEY and CDR2 SMNVEV come from the germline V gene (reference sequence). CDR3 nucleotides: TGTGCCAGCAGTTCCCGACAGGCAGGAGAATGGTCTTACAATGAGCAGTTCTTC. This codes for CASSSRQAGEWSYNEQFF.

This clonotype has ten or more counts. V usage is TRBV30 and J usage is TRBJ2-1; 7 bases line up with TRBD2. J lost 4 bases, V lost 5 bases, and 8 bases had no gene match. Germline-derived CDR1 and CDR2 are GTSNPN and SVGIG (reference sequence). The CDR3 length is 14 residues. This CDR3 is CAWVSSGVYNEQFF. The CDR3 region has the DNA TGTGCCTGGGTGTCTAGCGGAGTTTACAATGAGCAGTTCTTC.

This chain links TRBV5-1 with TRBJ2-7; possible D gene TRBD1, 5 bases. V was pared by 5 bases and J by 3 bases, with 9 bases between. CDR1 and CDR2 from the germline V gene are SGHRS and YFSETQ. The CDR3 extends over 12 amino acids. For the CDR3, the DNA is TGCGCCAGCAGGGAAGGGGTCTACGAGCAGTACTTC. It translates to CASREGVYEQYF.

This clonotype was detected a few times. The rearrangement links TRBV6-5 to TRBJ2-1, with D possibly TRBD2 on 6 matching bases. The CDR3 extends over 15 amino acids. CDR1 is MNHEY, CDR2 SVGAGI, per germline. Trimming left V 2 bases short and J 7 bases short, with 15 bases between. CDR3 DNA sequence: TGTGCCAGCAGTTACCGGGACGGGAGAAATAATGAGCAGTTCTTC. Translating gives CASSYRDGRNNEQFF.

This clonotype was seen at least ten times. V and J are TRBV27 and TRBJ2-7; weak D call: TRBD2 (6 bases). The CDR3 is 13 amino acids. Trimming took 3 bases from V and 4 from J, leaving 10 bases between them. CDR1 is MNHEY, CDR2 SMNVEV, per germline (reference sequence). The CDR3: CASSFGTLYEQYF. DNA of the CDR3: TGTGCCAGCAGTTTCGGGACTTTGTACGAGCAGTACTTC.

The rearrangement uses TRBV24-1 and TRBJ2-5; D is possibly TRBD1 (6 bases). The V gene lost 3 bases and the J gene lost 1 base, with 11 bases spanning the gap. The germline gives CDR1 KGHDR, CDR2 SFDVKD. The length of the CDR3 is 15 residues. DNA for the CDR3: TGTGCCACCAGTGATCCACAGGGACCCCAAGAGACCCAGTACTTC. Its translation is CATSDPQGPQETQYF.

This clonotype has at least ten counts. The chain joins TRBV7-9 to TRBJ1-1; D is perhaps TRBD1 (6 bases). Germline CDR1 reads SEHNR; CDR2 reads FQNEAQ (reference sequence). The length of the CDR3 is 14 residues. V was clipped by 6 bases and J by 1 base, with 12 bases between them. CDR3 bases: TGTGCCAGCAGGCAAGAAGGGGGGAACACTGAAGCTTTCTTT. This translates into CASRQEGGNTEAFF.

This clonotype was seen ten or more times. The chain links TRBV4-1 to TRBJ2-3, with unresolved D. Germline assignment: CDR1 MGHRA and CDR2 YSYEKL. The CDR3 contains 17 residues. Trimming cost V 0 bases and J 1 base, with 14 bases left between them. The CDR3 loop is CASSQDTARVGTDTQYF. The CDR3 nucleotides are TGCGCCAGCAGCCAAGATACTGCCCGAGTGGGCACAGATACGCAGTATTTT.

This sequence joins TRBV28 and TRBJ1-2; TRBD1 might be the D (6 bases). CDR1 is MDHEN and CDR2 is SYDVKM in the germline V gene. The CDR3 contains 14 residues. Between the trimmed V and J ends, which lost 8 bases and 4 bases, there was a span of 17 bases. The CDR3 nucleotides read TGTGCCAGCCGTCCAAGGGGGAAATCCTATGGCTACACCTTC. Amino acids: CASRPRGKSYGYTF.

This clonotype was seen many times. This rearrangement joins TRBV12-3 or TRBV12-4 to TRBJ2-1; D is uncertain. CDR3 size: 14 residues. Trimming shortened V by 2 bases and J by 3 bases, and 8 bases separated the two germline ends. CDR3 DNA: TGTGCCAGCAGTTTACGTAACAGCTACAATGAGCAGTTCTTC. Residues: CASSLRNSYNEQFF.